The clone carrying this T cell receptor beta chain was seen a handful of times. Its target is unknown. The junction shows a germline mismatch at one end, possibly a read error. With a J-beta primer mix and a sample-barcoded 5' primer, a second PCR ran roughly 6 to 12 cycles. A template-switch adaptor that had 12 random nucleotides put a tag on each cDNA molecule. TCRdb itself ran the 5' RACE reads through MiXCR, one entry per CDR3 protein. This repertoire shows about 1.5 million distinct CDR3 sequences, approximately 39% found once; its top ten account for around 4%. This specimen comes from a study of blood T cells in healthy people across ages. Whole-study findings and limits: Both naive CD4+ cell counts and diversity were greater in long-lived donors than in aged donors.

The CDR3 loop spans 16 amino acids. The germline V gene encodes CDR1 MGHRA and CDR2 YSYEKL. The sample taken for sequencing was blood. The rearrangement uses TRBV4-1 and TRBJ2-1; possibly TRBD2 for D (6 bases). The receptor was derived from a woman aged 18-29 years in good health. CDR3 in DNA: TGCGCCAGTAGCCAAGGAGGCGGGGACTCCTACAATGAGCAGTTCTTC. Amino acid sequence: CASSQGGGDSYNEQFF.